This T cell receptor (beta chain) was found in a study of immune cell composition in non-small cell lung cancer. General study points: Lung squamous cell carcinoma tumours had significantly higher top 10 clone scores and productive clonality than lung adenocarcinoma. Tumour-associated clones >0.5% occurred in approximately 32% of adenocarcinomas, 75% of squamous. In adenocarcinoma, maximal tumour-associated clone frequency tracked TIL tumour reactivity.

Repertoires were generated with immunoSEQ multiplex PCR, while TCRdb's copy carries only in-frame clones and drops some. The table records 3,000 or so clones, around 78% of them present only once. This clone was seen more than once but under ten times. Antigen: not known. The ends were cut back, 7 bases at V and 1 base at J, with 18 bases in the middle. Germline CDR1 SGDLS, CDR2 YYNGEE. The CDR3 has 15 amino acids. The rearrangement uses TRBV9 and TRBJ2-7; D remains ambiguous. The material sequenced was lung tumor tissue. The TCR originated in a human donor with non-small cell lung cancer. The CDR3 DNA follows: TGTGCCAGCTCCGTACAAATTGGCGGTTCCTACGAGCAGTACTTC. Encoded protein: CASSVQIGGSYEQYF.